This T cell receptor (beta chain) comes out of a study of blood T cell repertoires in COVID-19 (TCRdb year 2020). In terms of the full investigation: Collaborator samples came from the United States, Italy and Spain and covered acute and convalescent phases of COVID-19. The material from the prospective study consisted of cDNA or gDNA derived from T cells, B-cell-depleted T cells, or PBMCs. The dataset comprised deeply sampled blood TCRbeta repertoires from subjects exposed to, actively infected with, or recovered from COVID-19. A freely available public database, intended as a resource for researchers studying the immune response to SARS-CoV-2, is where the repertoires were released. The samples were drawn from the first 160 participants of the ongoing ImmuneRACE study and from 950 to 1,500 subjects provided by 6 global collaborators. Nearly every sample came with metadata listing a de-identified subject ID, COVID-19 status, age in years and sex. Where available, HLA class I and class II types were obtained from metadata supplied by the sample provider rather than from assay-based typing. Results the study describes overall, beyond this receptor: How much clinical and demographic metadata was included differed by source and by participant, and the metadata was provided uncurated.

Whole blood was collected in K2EDTA tubes by collaborating institutions according to the institutions' own protocols. For TCRbeta analysis, collaborators shipped samples as frozen whole blood, isolated PBMCs, or DNA extracted from either of those sample types. TCRbeta CDR3 regions were amplified from genomic DNA using the immunoSEQ Assay, a bias-controlled multiplex PCR. Processing in the source paper ran as follows. Nucleated cell counts per sample were estimated from amplification of reference gene primers within the assay. To quantify the absolute abundance of each unique TCRbeta CDR3 rearrangement, sequence reads were collapsed and filtered. For each sample, productive Simpson clonality was calculated as the square root of Simpson's diversity index across productive rearrangements. TCRdb re-hosts the immuneACCESS table, in-frame sequences only. Its copies lack some clones; in the studies checked, an unresolved V gene accounts for under half of them, and the cause for the rest is not known. The V and J calls and the clone size are those of that table, but D and trimming were determined from the DNA. For this sample there are fewer than 200,000 clones; around 86% appear just once. Jointly, the top ten make up 7.5% to 10% of the sample.

In regard to this clone: The antigen this receptor binds is unknown. Base qualities are missing; no much larger clone stands one base away.

The receptor comes from a man aged 50-59 years with active or convalescent COVID-19. The sequencing sample was made of peripheral blood.

The encoded CDR3 is CASGDRVSSPLHF. The DNA reads TGTGCCAGCGGGGACAGGGTTAGTTCACCCCTCCACTTT. The chain was built from TRBV12-3 or TRBV12-4 and TRBJ1-6; 9 bases in between match TRBD1. Including the terminal cysteine and phenylalanine, the CDR3 comprises 13 residues. Only the CDR3 DNA is retained, 39 bases long and in frame from the first base. Compared with germline, V lacks 8 bases and J lacks 9 bases; bases without a gene match: 5.